The rows below give T cell receptor beta chains drawn from one sample of a study of blood T cell repertoires in COVID-19. Assay: immunoSEQ multiplex PCR; the TCRdb copy retains only in-frame clones and omits some. The sample has a few hundred thousand clones, 80% to 90% seen once. Material: PBMCs or T cells enriched from blood (not recorded which). All receptors come from a woman between 40 and 55 years old with acute COVID-19. CDR3s include the opening cysteine and the closing phenylalanine or tryptophan. The D gene is left open where the match is weak. The listing skips clone size in some rows; elsewhere it reads once, few, many or a size class.

clone_size j_call v_call d_call cdr3_aa cdr3_nt
- TRBJ2-7 TRBV12-3/TRBV12-4 - CASSLDRPYEQYF TGTGCCAGCAGCTTAGACAGGCCCTACGAGCAGTACTTC
- TRBJ1-1 TRBV10-3 - CAISESVYELNTEAFF TGTGCCATCAGTGAGTCCGTTTACGAGTTGAACACTGAAGCTTTCTTT
few TRBJ1-4 TRBV2 - CASSLGGAYEKLFF TGTGCCAGCAGTCTAGGGGGGGCTTATGAAAAACTGTTTTTT
- TRBJ1-5 TRBV18 - CASSPVAGEVQPQHF TGTGCCAGCTCACCCGTGGCAGGGGAAGTACAGCCCCAGCATTTT
- TRBJ2-5 TRBV28 - CASRSGGETQYF TGTGCCAGCAGATCAGGGGGGGAGACCCAGTACTTC
once TRBJ2-5 TRBV5-1 - CASSSAELGQETQYF TGCGCCAGCAGCTCGGCGGAGTTAGGACAGGAGACCCAGTACTTC
- TRBJ2-3 TRBV7-3 TRBD2 CASSLAGARTDTQYF TGTGCCAGCAGCCTAGCGGGGGCCCGCACAGATACGCAGTATTTT
- TRBJ2-1 TRBV4-3 - CASSPYEGYEQFF TGCGCCAGCAGCCCGTACGAGGGCTATGAGCAGTTCTTC
- TRBJ1-4 TRBV28 - CASTGSTVGREKLFF TGTGCCAGCACCGGATCGACAGTCGGAAGGGAAAAACTGTTTTTT
- TRBJ1-2 TRBV11-2 TRBD1 CASRSLMVQGRYGYTF TGTGCCAGCAGATCACTCATGGTACAGGGGCGGTATGGCTACACCTTC
- TRBJ2-7 TRBV28 TRBD2 CASSPGAGGGYEQYF TGTGCCAGCAGCCCGGGTGCGGGAGGGGGCTACGAGCAGTACTTC
- TRBJ2-1 TRBV24-1 TRBD2 CATSGDRTSWGVNEQFF TGTGCCACCAGTGGCGATAGGACTAGTTGGGGGGTAAATGAGCAGTTCTTC
- TRBJ1-6 TRBV6-4 - CASILIRGPLYNSPLHF TGTGCCAGCATTTTGATCAGGGGTCCCCTTTATAATTCACCCCTCCACTTT
- TRBJ1-2 TRBV7-2 - CASSRRDMGGYTF TGTGCCAGCAGCCGACGGGACATGGGGGGCTACACCTTC
- TRBJ1-6 TRBV7-2 TRBD1 CASRSGQGAPLHF TGTGCCAGCAGATCGGGACAGGGGGCACCCCTCCACTTT
once TRBJ1-3 TRBV10-3 - CAISVNSGNTIYF TGTGCCATCAGTGTAAACTCTGGAAACACCATATATTTT
- TRBJ1-2 TRBV7-8 - CASSAKGVNYGYTF TGTGCCAGCAGCGCGAAGGGGGTAAACTATGGCTACACCTTC
- TRBJ2-7 TRBV7-7 TRBD1 CASSPEGTGGLEQYF TGTGCTAGCAGCCCAGAAGGGACAGGGGGCCTCGAGCAGTACTTC
- TRBJ2-7 TRBV28 - CASSFAAGPLQYF TGTGCCAGCAGTTTTGCTGCGGGTCCCCTACAGTACTTC
- TRBJ2-7 TRBV5-6 TRBD2 CASSHRDYRYEQYF TGTGCCAGCAGCCACCGGGACTACCGCTACGAGCAGTACTTC
- TRBJ1-6 TRBV6-5 TRBD1 CASRTGPSPLHF TGTGCCAGTCGGACAGGGCCTTCACCCCTCCACTTT
few TRBJ2-2 TRBV3-1/TRBV3-2 - CASSQVSPNTGELFF TGTGCCAGCAGCCAAGTATCCCCGAACACCGGGGAGCTGTTTTTT
- TRBJ2-1 TRBV7-2 TRBD2 CASSAGTSYTNEQFF TGTGCCAGCAGCGCCGGGACTAGTTACACCAATGAGCAGTTCTTC
- TRBJ1-6 TRBV2 - CARRTTRNSPLHF TGTGCCAGACGGACAACTCGTAATTCACCCCTCCACTTT
- TRBJ1-1 TRBV4-1 - CASSQESQVNTEAFF TGCGCCAGCAGCCAAGAGTCACAAGTGAACACTGAAGCTTTCTTT
- TRBJ1-6 TRBV3-1/TRBV3-2 - CASSPPGSPLHF TGTGCCAGCAGCCCTCCGGGGTCACCCCTCCACTTT
- TRBJ2-7 TRBV29-1 TRBD1 CSVDWTGGNEQYF TGCAGCGTCGATTGGACAGGCGGCAACGAGCAGTACTTC
few TRBJ1-4 TRBV27 - CASSFGHGGNEKLFF TGTGCCAGCAGTTTCGGCCACGGAGGTAATGAAAAACTGTTTTTT
once TRBJ1-1 TRBV10-3 - CAISEVGGDGTEAFF TGTGCCATCAGTGAGGTGGGAGGGGACGGCACTGAAGCTTTCTTT
- TRBJ1-5 TRBV7-2 - CASRGNSNQPQHF TGTGCCAGCAGGGGCAATAGCAATCAGCCCCAGCATTTT
- TRBJ1-1 TRBV11-2 - CASSLDHRGTGTEAFF TGTGCCAGCAGCTTAGATCACCGGGGGACGGGGACTGAAGCTTTCTTT
- TRBJ2-7 TRBV15 - CATSTRNTDEQYF TGTGCCACCAGCACTAGAAACACGGACGAGCAGTACTTC
- TRBJ2-7 TRBV14 TRBD2 CASSQGLVEPYEQYF TGTGCCAGCAGCCAGGGACTAGTAGAACCCTACGAGCAGTACTTC
- TRBJ2-3 TRBV5-1 - CASRLGGKDGTDTQYF TGCGCCAGCCGGCTAGGGGGTAAGGATGGCACAGATACGCAGTATTTT
- TRBJ2-5 TRBV5-1 TRBD1 CASSSGTVGGETQYF TGCGCCAGCAGCTCTGGGACAGTTGGTGGGGAGACCCAGTACTTC
- TRBJ2-3 TRBV5-1 TRBD2 CASSLTSGMGTDTQYF TGCGCCAGCAGCTTGACTAGCGGGATGGGCACAGATACGCAGTATTTT
- TRBJ2-5 TRBV6-4 TRBD2 CASSPTSLAGGPEPGTQYF TGTGCCAGCAGCCCCACCTCACTAGCGGGGGGGCCTGAGCCAGGGACCCAGTACTTC
once TRBJ1-6 TRBV10-3 TRBD1 CATGQVVDSPLHF TGTGCCACCGGACAGGTCGTGGACTCACCCCTCCACTTT
- TRBJ2-7 TRBV20-1 TRBD1 CSPGQGNEQYF TGCAGTCCGGGACAGGGGAACGAGCAGTACTTC
- TRBJ1-3 TRBV7-9 - CASSSTGWGNTIYF TGTGCCAGCAGCTCGACAGGATGGGGCAACACCATATATTTT
- TRBJ1-5 TRBV28 TRBD1 CASSRNDRANQPQHF TGTGCCAGCAGTCGCAATGACAGGGCCAATCAGCCCCAGCATTTT